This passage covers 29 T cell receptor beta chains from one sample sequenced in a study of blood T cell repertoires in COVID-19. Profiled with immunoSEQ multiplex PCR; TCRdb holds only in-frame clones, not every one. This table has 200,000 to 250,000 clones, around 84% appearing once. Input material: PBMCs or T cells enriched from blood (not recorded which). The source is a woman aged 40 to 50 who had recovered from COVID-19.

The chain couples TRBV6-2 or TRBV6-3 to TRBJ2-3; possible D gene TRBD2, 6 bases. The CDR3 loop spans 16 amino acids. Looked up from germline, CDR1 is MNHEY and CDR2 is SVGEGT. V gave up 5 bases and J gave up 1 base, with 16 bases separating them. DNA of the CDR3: TGTGCCAGCAGTCCCAGAGGGCGGGGTGGCACAGATACGCAGTATTTT. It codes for CASSPRGRGGTDTQYF.

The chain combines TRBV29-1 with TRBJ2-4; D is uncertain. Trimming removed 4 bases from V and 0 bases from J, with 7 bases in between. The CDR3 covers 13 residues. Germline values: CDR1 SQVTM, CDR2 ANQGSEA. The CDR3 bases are TGCAGCGTTGGGCTTCTAGCCAAAAACATTCAGTACTTC. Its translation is CSVGLLAKNIQYF.

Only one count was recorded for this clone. The CDR3 here is CASRLGGVGTQYF. The DNA for the CDR3 is TGTGCCAGTAGGCTCGGAGGGGTGGGTACGCAGTATTTT. The chain has TRBV19 and TRBJ2-3, with D perhaps matching TRBD2 (6 bases). V lost 6 bases and J 8 bases, leaving 15 bases between the germline ends. CDR3 length equals 13 residues. Germline V gene lookup returns CDR1 LNHDA and CDR2 SQIVND (reference sequence).

CDR3 sequence reads: CASSRDRGDTQYF. The CDR3 bases are TGTGCCAGTAGCCGGGACAGGGGTGATACGCAGTATTTT. The chain recombines TRBV19 with TRBJ2-3, with TRBD1 matching 10 bases. CDR3 size: 13 residues. V lost 6 bases to trimming and J lost 6 bases; unmatched junction nucleotides: 3. The germline gives CDR1 LNHDA, CDR2 SQIVND (reference sequence).

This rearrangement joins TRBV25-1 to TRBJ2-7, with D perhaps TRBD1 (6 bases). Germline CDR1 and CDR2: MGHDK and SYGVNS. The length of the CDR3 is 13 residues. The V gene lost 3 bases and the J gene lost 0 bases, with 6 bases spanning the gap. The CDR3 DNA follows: TGTGCCAGCAGTGACAGGGGCTCCTACGAGCAGTACGTC. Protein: CASSDRGSYEQYV.

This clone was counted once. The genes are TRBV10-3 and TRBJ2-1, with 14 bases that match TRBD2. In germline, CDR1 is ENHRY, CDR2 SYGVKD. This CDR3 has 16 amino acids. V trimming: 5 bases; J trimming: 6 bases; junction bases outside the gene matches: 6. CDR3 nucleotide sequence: TGTGCCATCAGTCCCGGACTAGCGGGGGGAATCAATGAGCAGTTCTTC. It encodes CAISPGLAGGINEQFF.

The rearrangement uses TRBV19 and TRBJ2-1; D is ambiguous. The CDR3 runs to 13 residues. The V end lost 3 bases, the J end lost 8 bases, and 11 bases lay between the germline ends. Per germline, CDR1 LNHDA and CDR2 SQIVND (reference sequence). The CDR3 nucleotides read TGTGCCAGTAGTATGGCCCGCTCTGATGAGCAGTTCTTC. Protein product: CASSMARSDEQFF.

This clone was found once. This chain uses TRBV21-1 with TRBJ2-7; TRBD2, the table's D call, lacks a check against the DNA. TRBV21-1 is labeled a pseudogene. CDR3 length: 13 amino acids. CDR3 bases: TGTGCCAGCAGCCGCGGCGGGAGCTCCGAGCAGTACGTC. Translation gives CASSRGGSSEQYV.

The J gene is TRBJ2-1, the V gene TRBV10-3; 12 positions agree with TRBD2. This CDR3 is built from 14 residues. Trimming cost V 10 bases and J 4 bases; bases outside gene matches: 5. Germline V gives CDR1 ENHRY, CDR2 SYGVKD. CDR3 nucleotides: TGTGCCACCAGGACTAGCGGGGAATACAATGAGCAGTTCTTC. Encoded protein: CATRTSGEYNEQFF.

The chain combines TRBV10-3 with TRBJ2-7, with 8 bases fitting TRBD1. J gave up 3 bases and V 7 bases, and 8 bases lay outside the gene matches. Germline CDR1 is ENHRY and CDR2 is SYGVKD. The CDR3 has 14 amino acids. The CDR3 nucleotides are TGTGCCATCACTGCGGACAGGGCGCGCTACGAGCAGTACTTC. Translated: CAITADRARYEQYF.

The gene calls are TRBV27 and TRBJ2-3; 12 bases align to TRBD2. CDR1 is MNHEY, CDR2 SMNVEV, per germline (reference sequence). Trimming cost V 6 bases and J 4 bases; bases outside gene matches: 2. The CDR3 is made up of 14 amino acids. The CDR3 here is CASSLAGGADTQYF. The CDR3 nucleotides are TGTGCCAGCAGCCTAGCGGGAGGGGCAGATACGCAGTATTTT.

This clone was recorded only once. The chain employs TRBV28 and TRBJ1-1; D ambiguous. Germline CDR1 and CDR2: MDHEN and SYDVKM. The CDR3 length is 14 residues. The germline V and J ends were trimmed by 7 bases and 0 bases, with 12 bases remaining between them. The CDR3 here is CASTRAGMNTEAFF. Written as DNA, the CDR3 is TGTGCCAGCACCAGAGCGGGCATGAACACTGAAGCTTTCTTT.

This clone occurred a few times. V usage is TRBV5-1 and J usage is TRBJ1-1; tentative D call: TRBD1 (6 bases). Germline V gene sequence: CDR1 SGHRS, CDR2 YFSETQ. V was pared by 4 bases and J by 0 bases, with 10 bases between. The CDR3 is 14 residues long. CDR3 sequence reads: CASSRGQLNTEAFF. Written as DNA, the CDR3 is TGCGCCAGCAGCCGGGGACAACTGAACACTGAAGCTTTCTTT.

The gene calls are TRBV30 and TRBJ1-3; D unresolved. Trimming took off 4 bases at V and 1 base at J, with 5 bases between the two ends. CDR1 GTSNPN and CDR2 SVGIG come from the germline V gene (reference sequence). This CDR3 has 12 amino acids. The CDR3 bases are TGTGCCTGGATTTCTTCTGGAAACACCATATATTTT. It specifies CAWISSGNTIYF.

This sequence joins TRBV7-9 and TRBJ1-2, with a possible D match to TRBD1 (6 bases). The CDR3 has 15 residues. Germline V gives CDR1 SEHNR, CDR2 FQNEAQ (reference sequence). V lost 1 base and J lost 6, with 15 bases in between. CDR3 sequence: CASSLDSGAVDGYTF. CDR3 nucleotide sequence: TGTGCCAGCAGCTTAGATTCAGGGGCTGTCGATGGCTACACCTTC. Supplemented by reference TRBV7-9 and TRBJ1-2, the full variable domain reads DTGVSQNPRHKITKRGQNVTFRCDPISEHNRLYWYRQTLGQGPEFLTYFQNEAQLEKSRLLSDRFSAERPKGSFSTLEIQRTEQGDSAMYLCASSLDSGAVDGYTFGSGTRLTVV.

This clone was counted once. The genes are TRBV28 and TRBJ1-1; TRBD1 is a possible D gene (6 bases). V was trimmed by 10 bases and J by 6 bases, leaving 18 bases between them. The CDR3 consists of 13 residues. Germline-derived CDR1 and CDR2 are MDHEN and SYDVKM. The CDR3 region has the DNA TGTGCCACCTCGACAGGCATACATGCTGAAGCTTTCTTT. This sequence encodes CATSTGIHAEAFF.

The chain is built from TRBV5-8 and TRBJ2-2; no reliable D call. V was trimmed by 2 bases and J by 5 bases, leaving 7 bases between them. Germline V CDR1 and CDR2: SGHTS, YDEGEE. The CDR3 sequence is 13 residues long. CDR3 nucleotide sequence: TGTGCCAGCAGCTTAGTTCGGACCGGGGAGCTGTTTTTT. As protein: CASSLVRTGELFF.

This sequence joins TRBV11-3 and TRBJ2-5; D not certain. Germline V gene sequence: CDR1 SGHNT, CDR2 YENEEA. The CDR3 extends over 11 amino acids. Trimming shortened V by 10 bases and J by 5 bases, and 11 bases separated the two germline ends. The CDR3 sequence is CATGSSETQYF. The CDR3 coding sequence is TGTGCCACTGGAAGTAGCGAGACCCAGTACTTC. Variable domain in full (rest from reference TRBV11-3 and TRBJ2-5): EAGVVQSPRYKIIEKKQPVAFWCNPISGHNTLYWYLQNLGQGPELLIRYENEEAVDDSQLPKDRFSAERLKGVDSTLKIQPAELGDSAVYLCATGSSETQYFGPGTRLLVL.

CDR3 in amino acids: CASSPGQGRGYTF. The DNA for the CDR3 is TGTGCCAGCAGCCCGGGACAGGGCCGTGGCTACACCTTC. J is TRBJ1-2 and V is TRBV2; TRBD1 agrees at 9 bases. The length of the CDR3 is 13 residues. The J segment lost 7 bases and the V segment lost 6 bases, leaving 6 bases of the junction unmatched. Germline CDR1 and CDR2: SNHLY and FYNNEI.

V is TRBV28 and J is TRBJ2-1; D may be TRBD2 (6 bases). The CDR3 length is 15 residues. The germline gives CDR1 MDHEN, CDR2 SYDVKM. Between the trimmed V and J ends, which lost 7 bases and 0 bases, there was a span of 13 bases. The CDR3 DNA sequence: TGTGCCAGCAATAGTCACGGGAGCTCCTACAATGAGCAGTTCTTC. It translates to CASNSHGSSYNEQFF.

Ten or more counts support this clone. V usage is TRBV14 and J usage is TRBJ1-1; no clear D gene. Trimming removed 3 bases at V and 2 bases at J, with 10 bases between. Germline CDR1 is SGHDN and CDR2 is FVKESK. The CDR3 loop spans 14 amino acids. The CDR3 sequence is CASSHLSYNTEAFF. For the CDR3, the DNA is TGTGCCAGCAGCCACCTCTCCTACAACACTGAAGCTTTCTTT.

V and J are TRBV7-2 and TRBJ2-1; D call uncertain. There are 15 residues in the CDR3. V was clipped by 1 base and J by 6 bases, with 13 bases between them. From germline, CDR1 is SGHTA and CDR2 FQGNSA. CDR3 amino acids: CASSLVHTLANEQFF. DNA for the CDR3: TGTGCCAGCAGCTTAGTACATACGCTGGCCAATGAGCAGTTCTTC.

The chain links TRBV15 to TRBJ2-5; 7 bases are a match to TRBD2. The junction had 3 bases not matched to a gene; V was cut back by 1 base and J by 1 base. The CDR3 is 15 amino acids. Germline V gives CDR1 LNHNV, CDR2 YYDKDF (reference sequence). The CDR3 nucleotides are TGTGCCACCAGCAGAGTCCAGCGGGGCCAAGAGACCCAGTACTTC. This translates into CATSRVQRGQETQYF. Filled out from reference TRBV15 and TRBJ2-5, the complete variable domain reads DAMVIQNPRYQVTQFGKPVTLSCSQTLNHNVMYWYQQKSSQAPKLLFHYYDKDFNNEADTPDNFQSRRPNTSFCFLDIRSPGLGDTAMYLCATSRVQRGQETQYFGPGTRLLVL.

The DNA for the CDR3 is TGTGCCAGCAGTGACCCAAACTCCTACGAGCAGTACTTC. This sequence encodes CASSDPNSYEQYF. This rearrangement joins TRBV2 to TRBJ2-7; D is undetermined. Trimming removed 3 bases from V and 0 bases from J, with 6 bases in between. The CDR3 is 13 amino acids. From germline, CDR1 is SNHLY and CDR2 FYNNEI.

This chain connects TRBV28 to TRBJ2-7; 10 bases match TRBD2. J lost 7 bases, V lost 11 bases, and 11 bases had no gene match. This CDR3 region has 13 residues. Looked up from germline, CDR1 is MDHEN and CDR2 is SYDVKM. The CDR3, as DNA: TGTGCCGAAAGAGAGCGGGAGGGCAAAGAGCAGTACTTC. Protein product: CAEREREGKEQYF.

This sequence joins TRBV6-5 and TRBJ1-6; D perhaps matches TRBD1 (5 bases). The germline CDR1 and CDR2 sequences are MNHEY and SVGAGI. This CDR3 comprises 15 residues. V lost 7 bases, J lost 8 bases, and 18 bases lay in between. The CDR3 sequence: CASILGFAGHSPLHF. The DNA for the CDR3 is TGTGCCAGCATCTTGGGTTTTGCAGGGCATTCACCCCTCCACTTT.

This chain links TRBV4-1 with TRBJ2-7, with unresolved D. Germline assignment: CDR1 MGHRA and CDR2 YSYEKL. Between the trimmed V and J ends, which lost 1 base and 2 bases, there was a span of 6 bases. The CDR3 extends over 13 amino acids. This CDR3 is CASSQGEPYEQYV. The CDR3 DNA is TGCGCCAGCAGCCAAGGCGAACCCTACGAGCAGTACGTC.

The CDR3 region is CASSLRPGRQGSSYEQYV. The CDR3 coding sequence is TGTGCCAGCAGCCTGAGGCCGGGCAGACAGGGGAGTTCCTACGAGCAGTACGTC. The V call is TRBV11-2, the J call TRBJ2-7; TRBD1 matches 8 bases. The V gene's germline CDR1 is SGHAT and CDR2 FQNNGV. V shed 5 bases and J 1 base; nucleotides not matched to a gene: 16. There are 18 residues in the CDR3.

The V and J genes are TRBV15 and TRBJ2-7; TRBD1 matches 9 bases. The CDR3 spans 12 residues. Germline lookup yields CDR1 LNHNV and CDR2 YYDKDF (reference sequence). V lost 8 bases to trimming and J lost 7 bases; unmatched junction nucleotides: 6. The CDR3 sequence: CATSDRGEEQYF. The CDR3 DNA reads TGTGCCACCTCGGACAGGGGTGAAGAGCAGTACTTC.